This TCR beta chain was observed in a study of cytomegalovirus exposure and HLA in healthy donors. V was trimmed by 6 bases and J by 1 base, leaving 16 bases between them. The germline gives CDR1 MDHEN, CDR2 SYDVKM. CDR3 length: 16 residues. A multiplex PCR was run with 60 Vbeta primers and 13 Jbeta primers. Generated by immunoSEQ multiplex PCR, the TCRdb table keeps only in-frame clones and is missing some. The sample records 110,000 to 150,000 clones, roughly 79% being singletons. This chain connects TRBV28 to TRBJ1-5; D may be TRBD1 (6 bases). This clonotype was obtained from a woman aged 55-75 years in good health and CMV-seropositive. The sample consisted of PBMCs. Here the CDR3 DNA reads TGTGCCAGCAGAACGTACAGGGAGGGAAGCAATCAGCCCCAGCATTTT. Translation: CASRTYREGSNQPQHF.